Shown below are 8 T cell receptor beta chains from a single sample sequenced in a study of early T cells in non-severe SARS-CoV-2 infection. TCRdb re-derived calls from the 5' RACE reads in MiXCR, one entry per CDR3 protein. Found here are around 50,000 distinct CDR3 sequences, more than 6.5% of them singletons; the top ten hold about 5.3%. Sequencing was done on a sample of whole blood. Every receptor here comes from an adult who was a healthcare worker with PCR-confirmed SARS-CoV-2 infection or an uninfected control (not recorded which).

The CDR3 nucleotides read TGCAGCGTTGCCCAAAGCATCTCTGGAAACACCATATATTTT. Its translation: CSVAQSISGNTIYF. The chain carries TRBV29-1 and TRBJ1-3; unclear D gene. Trimming removed 4 bases from V and 0 bases from J, with 10 bases in between. The CDR3 totals 14 residues. Germline values: CDR1 SQVTM, CDR2 ANQGSEA.

This chain connects TRBV12-5 to TRBJ2-1; TRBD1 matches 9 bases. Trimming took 7 bases from V and 7 from J; bases not matched to a gene: 11. CDR1 is LGHNT and CDR2 is FRNRAP in the germline V gene. The CDR3 runs 15 residues. The CDR3 sequence: CASVEQGAPRNEQFF. CDR3 sequence (DNA): TGTGCTAGTGTTGAACAGGGGGCGCCTAGGAATGAGCAGTTCTTC.

In this sample, this clonotype turned up many times. CDR3 protein: CASILTLDSQETQYF. The CDR3 DNA sequence: TGTGCCAGCATCCTTACTCTCGACAGTCAAGAGACCCAGTACTTC. V gene TRBV28 combines with J gene TRBJ2-5, with a possible D match to TRBD1 (5 bases). V lost 7 bases and J lost 2, with 17 bases in between. Looked up from germline, CDR1 is MDHEN and CDR2 is SYDVKM. This CDR3 region has 15 residues. Full variable domain (rest looked up from reference TRBV28 and TRBJ2-5): DVKVTQSSRYLVKRTGEKVFLECVQDMDHENMFWYRQDPGLGLRLIYFSYDVKMKEKGDIPEGYSVSREKKERFSLILESASTNQTSMYLCASILTLDSQETQYFGPGTRLLVL.

Ten or more counts support this clonotype. This rearrangement joins TRBV29-1 to TRBJ1-1; TRBD1 might be the D (6 bases). Looked up from germline, CDR1 is SQVTM and CDR2 is ANQGSEA. With 1 base removed from V and 6 bases from J, the gap between germline ends came to 9 bases. This CDR3 comprises 12 residues. The CDR3 reads CSVEVTGPEAFF. DNA for the CDR3: TGCAGCGTTGAAGTGACAGGCCCTGAAGCTTTCTTT.

This clonotype appeared many times. V usage is TRBV20-1 and J usage is TRBJ1-2; no firm D call. The CDR3 totals 13 residues. V gave up 3 bases and J gave up 3 bases, with 11 bases separating them. CDR1 is DFQATT, CDR2 SNEGSKA, per germline (reference sequence). The CDR3 coding sequence is TGCAGTGCTAGCGATCGTTCTGACTATGGCTACACCTTC. It yields the protein CSASDRSDYGYTF.

This clonotype has ten or more counts. The chain links TRBV7-9 to TRBJ1-4; D remains unclear. With 5 bases removed from V and 1 base from J, the gap between germline ends came to 11 bases. The CDR3 spans 15 residues. Germline lookup yields CDR1 SEHNR and CDR2 FQNEAQ (reference sequence). The CDR3 DNA is TGTGCCAGCAGCCTCAACGGGCAAACTAATGAAAAACTGTTTTTT. Protein sequence: CASSLNGQTNEKLFF. The whole variable domain, remainder taken from reference TRBV7-9 and TRBJ1-4, is DTGVSQNPRHKITKRGQNVTFRCDPISEHNRLYWYRQTLGQGPEFLTYFQNEAQLEKSRLLSDRFSAERPKGSFSTLEIQRTEQGDSAMYLCASSLNGQTNEKLFFGSGTQLSVL.

This clonotype occurred a few times. J is TRBJ1-2 and V is TRBV28, with D possibly TRBD1 on 5 matching bases. V lost 6 bases, J lost 1 base, and 9 bases lay in between. The CDR3 has 13 amino acids. In germline, CDR1 is MDHEN, CDR2 SYDVKM. The CDR3 nucleotides are TGTGCCAGCAGAGAGGACAATAACTATGGCTACACCTTC. This encodes CASREDNNYGYTF.

This clonotype has a handful of counts. V is TRBV11-2 and J is TRBJ2-7; D not resolved. The CDR3 extends over 14 amino acids. Germline loops: CDR1 SGHAT, CDR2 FQNNGV. V lost 9 bases and J 3 bases, leaving 18 bases between the germline ends. For the CDR3, the DNA is TGTGCCAGGGAGATTAACAGTTTTTTCTACGAGCAGTACTTC. It specifies CAREINSFFYEQYF.